This T cell receptor beta chain comes out of a study of blood T cell repertoires in COVID-19 (dated by TCRdb to about 2020). Background for the entire study: Samples covering the acute and convalescent phases of COVID-19 were provided by collaborators in the United States, Italy and Spain. The prospective study material was composed of cDNA or gDNA derived from T cells, B-cell-depleted T cells, or PBMCs. The dataset comprised deeply sampled blood TCRbeta repertoires from subjects exposed to, actively infected with, or recovered from COVID-19. The repertoires were made available in a free public database intended to serve as a resource for research on the immune response to SARS-CoV-2. The samples were drawn from two sources: the first 160 participants of the ongoing ImmuneRACE study, and over 1,000 subjects contributed by 6 global collaborators. A de-identified subject ID, COVID-19 status, age in years and sex were almost always included in the sample metadata. Where available, HLA class I and class II types were taken from metadata supplied by the sample provider and were not determined by assay-based typing.

Participants in the prospective study were aged roughly 18 to 100 years, lived in 24 United States geographic areas, and enrolled through a virtual design. In the prospective study, cohorts were assigned on the basis of participant-reported clinical history obtained from a screening survey and a study questionnaire. Recovered participants in ImmuneRACE Cohort 3 were defined by two consecutive negative NP/OP PCR tests, clearance by a healthcare professional, or resolution of symptoms. Mobile phlebotomists in the prospective study collected whole blood, serum and a nasopharyngeal or oropharyngeal swab from every participant. Participants in the prospective study had the option to provide additional blood draws and questionnaires over an approximately two-month period. Blood samples from the prospective study were shipped frozen or at room temperature prior to DNA extraction. Beyond this particular receptor, the publication reports: How much clinical and demographic metadata was included differed by source and by participant, and the metadata was provided uncurated.

TCRbeta CDR3 regions were amplified from genomic DNA by means of the immunoSEQ Assay, a bias-controlled multiplex PCR. The authors' analysis ran thus. The number of nucleated cells in each sample was estimated from the amplification of reference gene primers within the assay. To quantify the absolute abundance of each unique TCRbeta CDR3 rearrangement, sequence reads were collapsed and filtered. For each sample, productive Simpson clonality was calculated as the square root of Simpson's diversity index across productive rearrangements. Imported from immuneACCESS, the table was reduced by TCRdb to in-frame sequences with V and J called. These copies leave out some clones; in studies compared against another copy, an unresolved V gene accounts for under half, and the cause of the remainder is not known. The V and J calls and the clone size are those of that table, but D and trimming were determined from the DNA. This sample has some 200,000 clones in its table, and 80% to 90% of those were observed once. The biggest ten clones account for about 9.3% of the sample.

With regard to this clone: Its cognate antigen has yet to be identified. Base qualities are not at hand, and no much larger clone is one base apart.

Trimming takes 1 base from V and 8 bases from J, and the germline ends sit 15 bases apart. The CDR3 covers 15 residues, taking in both the cysteine and the phenylalanine. Of the read, only the CDR3 DNA is kept; its 45 bases are in frame from base 1. Sequences SGHRS (CDR1) and YFSETQ (CDR2) are obtained from the germline V gene. This sequence originates from a man aged 40-50 years who had recovered from COVID-19. The rearranged chain carries TRBV5-1 and TRBJ1-4; a weak D assignment points to TRBD1 (6 bases agree). Specimen: PBMCs or T cells enriched from blood (not recorded which). The CDR3 amino acid sequence is: CASSLSGGLREKLFF. The DNA sequence follows: TGCGCCAGCAGCTTGTCCGGGGGGCTCAGGGAAAAACTGTTTTTT.